Presented here are 29 T cell receptor beta chains from one specimen sequenced in a study of T cell responses to AZD1222 COVID-19 vaccine. The table came from immunoSEQ multiplex PCR; TCRdb's copy has only in-frame clones and leaves some out. The table has 110,000 to 150,000 clones, more than 85% seen once. Sequencing used peripheral blood, obtained on day 0 of AZD1222 vaccination. Every receptor here comes from an adult in good health.

The gene calls are TRBV10-1 and TRBJ2-5; D unclear. V was shortened by 6 bases and J by 4 bases, with 6 bases between the two germline ends. Germline V gene data show CDR1 as WNHNN and CDR2 as SYGVQD (reference sequence). This CDR3 comprises 11 residues. The CDR3: CASRKAETQYF. The CDR3 bases are TGCGCCAGCAGAAAGGCAGAGACCCAGTACTTC.

The chain employs TRBV27 and TRBJ2-7; D is perhaps TRBD2 (5 bases). The CDR3 contains 14 residues. Germline V gene data show CDR1 as MNHEY and CDR2 as SMNVEV (reference sequence). V gave up 0 bases and J gave up 4 bases, with 10 bases separating them. The CDR3 sequence: CASSLSVSGYEQYF. In nucleotides, the CDR3 is TGTGCCAGCAGTTTATCGGTGTCGGGATACGAGCAGTACTTC.

The V and J genes are TRBV6-2 or TRBV6-3 and TRBJ2-6; D gene unclear. The CDR3 consists of 14 residues. The germline V and J ends were trimmed by 5 bases and 4 bases, with 9 bases remaining between them. Germline CDR1 reads MNHEY; CDR2 reads SVGEGT. The CDR3 reads CASSPHIGANVLTF. CDR3 nucleotides: TGTGCCAGCAGTCCCCACATAGGGGCCAACGTCCTGACTTTC.

The CDR3 region has the DNA TGTGCCAGTAGAGTGGTGGGTAGCGGAACCACAGATACGCAGTATTTT. It translates to CASRVVGSGTTDTQYF. This chain uses TRBV19 with TRBJ2-3; a possible D gene is TRBD2 (6 bases). CDR1 is LNHDA, CDR2 SQIVND, per germline (reference sequence). V was shortened by 6 bases and J by 2 bases, with 18 bases between the two germline ends. The CDR3 contains 16 residues.

This rearrangement joins TRBV7-8 to TRBJ1-6; 10 positions agree with TRBD1. Germline-derived CDR1 and CDR2 are SGHVS and FQNEAQ. This CDR3 is built from 18 residues. V lost 2 bases, J lost 4 bases, and 8 bases stayed unmatched. Here the CDR3 reads CASSLLEGGQGYNSPLHF. DNA of the CDR3: TGTGCCAGCAGCTTACTTGAGGGGGGACAGGGGTATAATTCACCCCTCCACTTT.

The chain recombines TRBV19 with TRBJ1-5; D gene unclear. CDR3 length: 15 residues. CDR1 is LNHDA and CDR2 is SQIVND in the germline V gene (reference sequence). The V end was cut by 4 bases, the J end by 9 bases, with 19 bases between. CDR3 residues: CASSKPQLGWRPQHF. CDR3 in DNA: TGTGCCAGTAGTAAACCCCAACTCGGGTGGCGGCCCCAGCATTTT.

V gene TRBV2 combines with J gene TRBJ2-1; the D gene is possibly TRBD1 (5 bases). V was shortened by 8 bases and J by 1 base, with 15 bases between the two germline ends. The CDR3 contains 15 residues. The germline gives CDR1 SNHLY, CDR2 FYNNEI. CDR3 amino acids: CASDFGQGSYNEQFF. The CDR3, as DNA: TGTGCCAGCGATTTTGGCCAGGGTTCCTACAATGAGCAGTTCTTC. The whole variable domain, filled in from reference TRBV2 and TRBJ2-1, reads EPEVTQTPSHQVTQMGQEVILRCVPISNHLYFYWYRQILGQKVEFLVSFYNNEISEKSEIFDDQFSVERPDGSNFTLKIRSTKLEDSAMYFCASDFGQGSYNEQFFGPGTRLTVL.

The J gene is TRBJ1-5, the V gene TRBV7-2, with D hard to call. CDR1 and CDR2 (germline): SGHTA, FQGNSA. The V end lost 2 bases, the J end lost 7 bases, and 9 bases lay between the germline ends. The CDR3 spans 13 residues. CDR3 coding DNA: TGTGCCAGCAGCTTAACTTGGGGACAGCCCCAGCATTTT. Its protein is CASSLTWGQPQHF.

This chain links TRBV14 with TRBJ1-2, with D possibly TRBD1 on 6 matching bases. Trimming cost V 0 bases and J 4 bases, with 12 bases left between them. The CDR3 contains 15 residues. CDR1 is SGHDN and CDR2 is FVKESK in the germline V gene. The chain's CDR3 is CASSQDGSGAYGYTF. CDR3 nucleotide sequence: TGTGCCAGCAGCCAAGATGGGTCGGGGGCCTATGGCTACACCTTC.

The chain links TRBV19 to TRBJ2-1; 7 bases line up with TRBD2. Germline values: CDR1 LNHDA, CDR2 SQIVND (reference sequence). The CDR3 is 14 residues long. J lost 3 bases, V lost 6 bases, and 5 bases had no gene match. In DNA form, the CDR3 reads TGTGCCAGTAGACGGGAGGCGGGCTACAATGAGCAGTTCTTC. Amino acid sequence: CASRREAGYNEQFF. The full variable domain, with the rest looked up from reference TRBV19 and TRBJ2-1, is DGGITQSPKYLFRKEGQNVTLSCEQNLNHDAMYWYRQDPGQGLRLIYYSQIVNDFQKGDIAEGYSVSREKKESFPLTVTSAQKNPTAFYLCASRREAGYNEQFFGPGTRLTVL.

The chain has TRBV23-1 and TRBJ2-7; D may be TRBD2 (5 bases). TRBV23-1 qualifies as an ORF whose function is uncertain. The CDR3 runs to 13 residues. Trimming stripped 10 bases from V and 5 bases from J, with 18 bases between. The CDR3 coding sequence is TGCGCCACCACGGGAAGGGCGGCGAACGAGCAGTACTTC. Translated: CATTGRAANEQYF.

The V call is TRBV11-2, the J call TRBJ2-1, with D perhaps matching TRBD1 or TRBD2 (5 bases each). Germline V gives CDR1 SGHAT, CDR2 FQNNGV. V was clipped by 1 base and J by 12 bases, with 10 bases between them. This CDR3 comprises 12 residues. The CDR3 region is CASSLGGVVQFF. For the CDR3, the DNA is TGTGCCAGCAGCTTAGGAGGGGTTGTGCAGTTCTTC. Combining the CDR3 with reference TRBV11-2 and TRBJ2-1 gives the whole variable domain EAGVAQSPRYKIIEKRQSVAFWCNPISGHATLYWYQQILGQGPKLLIQFQNNGVVDDSQLPKDRFSAERLKGVDSTLKIQPAKLEDSAVYLCASSLGGVVQFFGPGTRLTVL.

The chain recombines TRBV7-8 with TRBJ2-7, with D perhaps TRBD1 or TRBD2 (5 bases each). The CDR3 extends over 13 amino acids. Germline loops: CDR1 SGHVS, CDR2 FQNEAQ. V lost 5 bases and J lost 6, with 14 bases in between. CDR3 nucleotide sequence: TGTGCCAGCAGCCTCGACTGGGGGAGCGAGCAGTACTTC. It is translated as CASSLDWGSEQYF.

V is TRBV27 and J is TRBJ1-1, with 9 bases identical to TRBD1. The CDR3 is 16 amino acids. The J segment lost 3 bases and the V segment lost 4 bases, leaving 9 bases of the junction unmatched. Germline lookup yields CDR1 MNHEY and CDR2 SMNVEV (reference sequence). The CDR3 here is CASSYPWDRADTEAFF. CDR3 nucleotide sequence: TGTGCCAGCAGTTACCCTTGGGACAGGGCAGACACTGAAGCTTTCTTT.

V is TRBV29-1 and J is TRBJ2-1; the D gene could be TRBD1 or TRBD2 (5 bases each). Trimming stripped 6 bases from V and 3 bases from J, with 18 bases between. Germline V CDR1 and CDR2: SQVTM, ANQGSEA. The CDR3 spans 15 residues. CDR3 nucleotides: TGCAGCGTGGCCGGGACCCCAGGGATCTACAATGAGCAGTTCTTC. Encoded protein: CSVAGTPGIYNEQFF.

The chain combines TRBV19 with TRBJ1-5; 12 bases are shared with TRBD1. This CDR3 is built from 19 residues. Germline V gene sequence: CDR1 LNHDA, CDR2 SQIVND (reference sequence). J gave up 1 base and V 3 bases, and 10 bases lay outside the gene matches. The chain's CDR3 is CASSIGGTGGRYSNQPQHF. The DNA of the CDR3 is TGTGCCAGTAGTATCGGCGGGACAGGGGGCCGGTACAGCAATCAGCCCCAGCATTTT. Supplemented by reference TRBV19 and TRBJ1-5, the full variable domain reads DGGITQSPKYLFRKEGQNVTLSCEQNLNHDAMYWYRQDPGQGLRLIYYSQIVNDFQKGDIAEGYSVSREKKESFPLTVTSAQKNPTAFYLCASSIGGTGGRYSNQPQHFGDGTRLSIL.

The chain links TRBV19 to TRBJ1-5, with a weak D call TRBD1 (5 bases). This CDR3 has 15 amino acids. Trimming pared 3 bases from V and 4 bases from J, leaving 13 bases between. Germline loops: CDR1 LNHDA, CDR2 SQIVND (reference sequence). The CDR3 nucleotides read TGTGCCAGTAGTATGGTCCACGGGGGAAATCAGCCCCAGCATTTT. This translates into CASSMVHGGNQPQHF.

The V call is TRBV5-4, the J call TRBJ2-3; 8 nucleotides align to TRBD2. Trimming removed 2 bases from V and 3 bases from J; junction bases left unmatched: 2. There are 14 residues in the CDR3. From germline, CDR1 is SGHNT and CDR2 YYREEE (reference sequence). As DNA, the CDR3 is TGTGCCAGCAGCTTAGCGGGAGCGACAGATACGCAGTATTTT. It is translated as CASSLAGATDTQYF.

The chain has TRBV6-5 and TRBJ1-2; D may be TRBD1 (6 bases). Trimming took off 2 bases at V and 7 bases at J, with 14 bases between the two ends. This CDR3 has 14 residues. Germline V lookup: CDR1 MNHEY, CDR2 SVGAGI. The DNA of the CDR3 is TGTGCCAGCAGTTACACGGGACACCCCGGTGGCTACACCTTC. Translated: CASSYTGHPGGYTF.

The CDR3, as DNA: TGTGCCAGCAGGAGGGGCTTAACGGGGGCGCGGGAGACCCAGTACTTC. Amino acid sequence: CASRRGLTGARETQYF. The V gene is TRBV2, the J gene TRBJ2-5; D assignment may be TRBD1 or TRBD2 (6 bases each). The ends were cut back, 6 bases at V and 5 bases at J, with 22 bases in the middle. This CDR3 comprises 16 residues. Germline lookup yields CDR1 SNHLY and CDR2 FYNNEI. Full variable domain (remainder filled in from reference TRBV2 and TRBJ2-5): EPEVTQTPSHQVTQMGQEVILRCVPISNHLYFYWYRQILGQKVEFLVSFYNNEISEKSEIFDDQFSVERPDGSNFTLKIRSTKLEDSAMYFCASRRGLTGARETQYFGPGTRLLVL.

This clone has only one observation. This chain links TRBV3-1 (or the pseudogene TRBV3-2) with TRBJ2-7, with 8 bases matching TRBD2. The CDR3 is 15 amino acids. V was clipped by 0 bases and J by 3 bases; unmatched bases: 4. The germline gives CDR1 LGHDT, CDR2 YNNKEL (reference sequence). The CDR3 sequence: CASSQEGSGGYEQYF. CDR3 coding DNA: TGTGCCAGCAGCCAAGAGGGAAGCGGGGGCTACGAGCAGTACTTC.

V is TRBV6-2 or TRBV6-3 and J is TRBJ1-5; TRBD1 aligns across 9 bases. V lost 1 base and J lost 9; bases outside the gene matches: 13. The CDR3 runs 17 residues. Germline V gives CDR1 MNHEY, CDR2 SVGEGT. The CDR3 nucleotides are TGTGCCAGCAGTTACTTCCAACCGGGACAGGGAATTTTGCCCCAGCATTTT. It is translated as CASSYFQPGQGILPQHF.

This clone has more than one count but fewer than ten. The rearrangement joins TRBV19 to TRBJ1-5, with a possible D match to TRBD1 (6 bases). The CDR3 is 14 residues long. Germline V gene data show CDR1 as LNHDA and CDR2 as SQIVND (reference sequence). V dropped 4 bases and J dropped 4 bases, with 11 bases sitting between them. The CDR3 spells CASSTGVGNQPQHF. The CDR3 DNA reads TGTGCCAGTAGTACAGGGGTTGGGAATCAGCCCCAGCATTTT. The full variable domain, completed using reference TRBV19 and TRBJ1-5, is DGGITQSPKYLFRKEGQNVTLSCEQNLNHDAMYWYRQDPGQGLRLIYYSQIVNDFQKGDIAEGYSVSREKKESFPLTVTSAQKNPTAFYLCASSTGVGNQPQHFGDGTRLSIL.

This chain joins TRBV7-2 and TRBJ2-1, with 9 bases that match TRBD1. J gave up 9 bases and V 5 bases, and 17 bases lay outside the gene matches. The germline CDR1 and CDR2 sequences are SGHTA and FQGNSA. The CDR3 length is 17 residues. Here the CDR3 DNA reads TGTGCCAGCAGCATTATGACCGGGACAGGGTGGAGGGGTGAGCAGTTCTTC. Protein product: CASSIMTGTGWRGEQFF.

J is TRBJ1-3 and V is TRBV9, with no clear D. Per germline, CDR1 SGDLS and CDR2 YYNGEE. This CDR3 spans 15 amino acids. V dropped 4 bases and J dropped 0 bases, with 11 bases sitting between them. CDR3: CASSPPGFSGNTIYF. Here the CDR3 DNA reads TGTGCCAGCAGCCCTCCGGGGTTCTCTGGAAACACCATATATTTT.

The chain uses TRBV12-3 or TRBV12-4 and TRBJ1-1; D perhaps matches TRBD1 (6 bases). The CDR3 has 13 residues. V lost 7 bases and J lost 6, with 15 bases in between. CDR3 protein: CASNSGGGAEAFF. CDR3 coding DNA: TGTGCCAGCAACTCAGGAGGGGGGGCTGAAGCTTTCTTT.

The rearrangement links TRBV28 to TRBJ1-2; 7 bases align to TRBD1. Germline V CDR1 and CDR2: MDHEN, SYDVKM. Trimming cost V 7 bases and J 2 bases; bases outside gene matches: 4. The CDR3 spans 13 residues. In DNA form, the CDR3 reads TGTGCCAGCAAGAAACAGGGGAACTATGGCTACACCTTC. Amino acids: CASKKQGNYGYTF.

The chain carries TRBV19 and TRBJ2-7, with a tentative D call TRBD1 (6 bases). The CDR3 consists of 16 residues. Germline values: CDR1 LNHDA, CDR2 SQIVND (reference sequence). Trimming removed 0 bases from V and 7 bases from J, with 19 bases in between. The CDR3 sequence is CASSIDPGTPIGEQYF. The CDR3 nucleotides read TGTGCCAGTAGTATAGATCCCGGGACACCAATTGGAGAGCAGTACTTC.

The genes are TRBV12-5 and TRBJ2-3, with 9 nucleotides matching TRBD1. The CDR3 sequence is 15 residues long. The junction had 5 bases not matched to a gene; V was cut back by 1 base and J by 6 bases. Germline CDR1 and CDR2: LGHNT and FRNRAP. The DNA for the CDR3 is TGTGCTAGTGGTTTGGACAGGGGGCAAGGCGATACGCAGTATTTT. Protein sequence: CASGLDRGQGDTQYF. Filled out from reference TRBV12-5 and TRBJ2-3, the complete variable domain reads DARVTQTPRHKVTEMGQEVTMRCQPILGHNTVFWYRQTMMQGLELLAYFRNRAPLDDSGMPKDRFSAEMPDATLATLKIQPSEPRDSAVYFCASGLDRGQGDTQYFGPGTRLTVL.